This T cell receptor (beta chain) was recovered during a study of blood T cell repertoires in COVID-19. The wider study: PBMCs, B-cell-depleted T cells, or T cells were the source of the cDNA or gDNA that made up the material.

Participant ages covered about 18 to 100 years across about two dozen US areas. Categorization into cohorts depended on clinical history that participants reported. The trim removed 3 bases at V and 7 bases at J, leaving 11 bases unmatched. This CDR3 region has 16 residues. Germline V gives CDR1 SGHAT, CDR2 FQNNGV. Repertoires were generated with immunoSEQ multiplex PCR, while TCRdb's copy carries only in-frame clones and drops some. The repertoire consists of about 480,000 clones, with 88% occurring once and the leading ten covering approximately 1.8%. Source material: PBMCs or T cells enriched from blood (not recorded which). The chain has TRBV11-2 and TRBJ2-2, with 7 bases matching TRBD2. This clonotype was sampled from a middle-aged woman who had recovered from COVID-19. Here the CDR3 reads CASSFKLGGSIGELFF. In DNA form, the CDR3 reads TGTGCCAGCAGCTTTAAACTTGGCGGGAGTATCGGGGAGCTGTTTTTT.